This TCR beta chain was documented in a study of cytomegalovirus exposure and HLA in healthy donors. The wider study: Among the 398 genotyped donors, approximately 82% were placed in the Caucasian-associated ancestry cluster.

The CDR3 has 12 amino acids. Trimming pared 4 bases from V and 2 bases from J, leaving 7 bases between. Germline V gives CDR1 SGHRS, CDR2 YFSETQ. Donors counted as nominally healthy when sampled, yet unrecorded immune exposures were likely. Amplification used 60 Vbeta primers and 13 Jbeta primers. Generated by immunoSEQ multiplex PCR, the TCRdb table keeps only in-frame clones and is missing some. The sample contains approximately 150,000 clones, around 85% of which appear only once. The V call is TRBV5-1, the J call TRBJ2-7; tentative D call: TRBD1 (6 bases). This sequence was found in a woman aged 25 to 39 in good health and CMV-seronegative. The material sequenced was PBMCs. For the CDR3, the DNA is TGCGCCAGCAGCGGGACAACCTACGAGCAGTACTTC. This gives the protein CASSGTTYEQYF.